Listed below are T cell receptor beta chains from one sample, sequenced in a study of blood T cell repertoires in COVID-19. Profiled with immunoSEQ multiplex PCR; TCRdb holds only in-frame clones, not every one. The sample lists about 140,000 clones, just over 85% occurring once. The sequenced sample was peripheral blood. The receptors were sampled from a woman aged 55-70 years with acute or convalescent COVID-19. CDR3s include the opening cysteine and the closing phenylalanine or tryptophan. D genes are given only for firm matches. Where a row states a size, it is once, few, many or the class of an expanded clone; other rows omit it.

TRBV3-1/TRBV3-2	12	TRBJ2-1	TRBD2	-	TGTGCCAGCGACCGGGGAGGGGCTCAGCAGTTCTTC	CASDRGGAQQFF
TRBV5-8	15	TRBJ2-1	TRBD2	few	TGTGCCAGCAGCTCAACCGGGACTAGCTTTAATGAGCAGTTCTTC	CASSSTGTSFNEQFF
TRBV9	14	TRBJ2-1	-	-	TGTGCCAGCAGCCCCCGAGGCTCCTACAATGAGCAGTTCTTC	CASSPRGSYNEQFF
TRBV29-1	11	TRBJ2-2	-	-	TGCAGCGTTGCTAGTCCCGGGGAGCTGTTTTTT	CSVASPGELFF
TRBV5-1	13	TRBJ1-1	-	-	TGCGCCAGCAGCTTCGAGACTGGCACTGAAGCTTTCTTT	CASSFETGTEAFF
TRBV19	15	TRBJ1-5	-	-	TGTGCCAGTAGTATCTCCAGGGCTAGCAATCAGCCCCAGCATTTT	CASSISRASNQPQHF
TRBV4-1	16	TRBJ1-5	-	few	TGCGCCAGCAGCCAAGATGGGGGGTTAGGCAATCAGCCCCAGCATTTT	CASSQDGGLGNQPQHF
TRBV6-2/TRBV6-3	18	TRBJ2-5	TRBD2	-	TGTGCCAGCAGTCCCCACCGGGGACTAGCAGGGATCCAAGAGACCCAGTACTTC	CASSPHRGLAGIQETQYF
TRBV5-4	16	TRBJ1-6	-	once	TGTGCCAGCAGCTTGGGGCAGGGGCCCTATAATTCACCCCTCCACTTT	CASSLGQGPYNSPLHF
TRBV7-6	13	TRBJ2-1	TRBD2	once	TGTGCCAGCAGCTGGGAGGGCTTAGCCGAGCAGTTCTTC	CASSWEGLAEQFF
TRBV18	13	TRBJ1-1	-	-	TGTGCCAGCTCGTACGGGGTAAACACTGAAGCTTTCTTT	CASSYGVNTEAFF
TRBV6-6	15	TRBJ2-7	-	once	TGTGCCAGCAGTTCCTCAAACAGGGTTAGCCACGAGCAGTACTTC	CASSSSNRVSHEQYF
TRBV9	14	TRBJ2-2	-	-	TGTGCCAGCAGCGTAGTCCTGGGCGACGGGGAGCTGTTTTTT	CASSVVLGDGELFF
TRBV18	16	TRBJ1-5	-	once	TGTGCCAGCTCACCATCTTCACAGCAATTTTCTCAGCCCCAGCATTTT	CASSPSSQQFSQPQHF
TRBV6-6	15	TRBJ2-7	-	-	TGTGCCAGCAGTCCCCGAAGGGGGATTAACAACGAGCAGTACTTC	CASSPRRGINNEQYF
TRBV10-3	18	TRBJ2-3	TRBD2	-	TGTGCCATCAGTGAGTCGGGTCGGACTAGCGGGGGGCCGAATACGCAGTATTTT	CAISESGRTSGGPNTQYF
TRBV4-1	17	TRBJ1-6	-	-	TGCGCCAGCAGCCAAGACTATGGACAGTTCTATAATTCACCCCTCCACTTT	CASSQDYGQFYNSPLHF
TRBV18	12	TRBJ2-7	TRBD1	-	TGTGCCAGCTTAGGGACAGGGTACGAGCAGTACTTC	CASLGTGYEQYF
TRBV28	15	TRBJ2-2	TRBD1	-	TGTGCCAGCAGCCCTACAGGGGGCCCCACCGGGGAGCTGTTTTTT	CASSPTGGPTGELFF
TRBV30	15	TRBJ2-7	-	-	TGTGCCTGGAGTGTAGGACAGTCGACGTCGGACGAGCAGTACTTC	CAWSVGQSTSDEQYF
TRBV5-4	12	TRBJ1-1	-	once	TGTGCCAGCAGCTTCGGGACAACTGAAGCTTTCTTT	CASSFGTTEAFF
TRBV7-2	15	TRBJ2-7	-	-	TGTGCCAGCAGCCCTCGGCAGGGCGCTCACTACGAGCAGTACTTC	CASSPRQGAHYEQYF
TRBV11-3	19	TRBJ1-5	-	once	TGTGCCAGCAGCTTTCTTGGCGGAAAGATGCGGTGGTGCAATCAGCCCCAGCATTTT	CASSFLGGKMRWCNQPQHF
TRBV7-2	16	TRBJ2-2	TRBD1	once	TGTGCCAGCAGCTTAACAGGGGGAGTTAAGACCGGGGAGCTGTTTTTT	CASSLTGGVKTGELFF
TRBV10-3	13	TRBJ1-5	-	-	TGTGCCACCACTCCCGGGGGAGATCAGCCCCAGCATTTT	CATTPGGDQPQHF
TRBV9	12	TRBJ2-1	-	-	TGTGCCAGCAGCGTAGATGGGGCTGAGCAGTTCTTC	CASSVDGAEQFF
TRBV5-4	15	TRBJ2-7	-	few	TGTGCCAGCAGCTTGGTGGGGGCTATCTCCTACGAGCAGTACTTC	CASSLVGAISYEQYF
TRBV9	16	TRBJ2-2	-	-	TGTGCCAGCAGCGTAAAACCGGGAAAAAACACCGGGGAGCTGTTTTTT	CASSVKPGKNTGELFF
TRBV4-3	16	TRBJ1-1	-	-	TGCGCCAGCAGCCAAGTCGATAAGAGGAGGGACACTGAAGCTTTCTTT	CASSQVDKRRDTEAFF
TRBV28	13	TRBJ2-7	TRBD1	-	TGTGCCAGCAGTTTATTACAGGGGTACGAGCAGTACTTC	CASSLLQGYEQYF
TRBV7-9	14	TRBJ1-1	-	-	TGTGCCAGCAGCTTACTACAGATGAACACTGAAGCTTTCTTT	CASSLLQMNTEAFF
TRBV5-4	16	TRBJ1-2	TRBD1	-	TGTGCCAGCAGCTCCGCTGGGACAGACACTAACTATGGCTACACCTTC	CASSSAGTDTNYGYTF
TRBV7-2	15	TRBJ1-2	TRBD1	few	TGTGCCAGCAGCACCCGGACAGGGGCGAACTATGGCTACACCTTC	CASSTRTGANYGYTF
TRBV7-2	15	TRBJ1-2	-	-	TGTGCCAGCAGCTCCCCGGGGTCGACGGAGTATGGCTACACCTTC	CASSSPGSTEYGYTF
TRBV30	14	TRBJ1-1	-	-	TGTGCCTGGAGTCGGGGGGCTGTTAGCACTGAAGCTTTCTTT	CAWSRGAVSTEAFF
TRBV7-2	16	TRBJ2-2	TRBD1	-	TGTGCCAGCACTAAGAGGACAGGGGGCGTCTCCGGGGAGCTGTTTTTT	CASTKRTGGVSGELFF
TRBV18	15	TRBJ1-2	TRBD1	-	TGTGCCAGCTCACCTGGGACAGGGGCCTCCTATGGCTACACCTTC	CASSPGTGASYGYTF
TRBV6-5	12	TRBJ1-1	-	-	TGTGCCAGCATCCCGAGTGGGGGCGAGGCTTTCTTT	CASIPSGGEAFF
TRBV10-3	15	TRBJ1-1	TRBD1	-	TGTGCCATCAGTAGGACAGGGGCCGCGAACACTGAAGCTTTCTTT	CAISRTGAANTEAFF
TRBV29-1	14	TRBJ1-2	TRBD1	-	TGCAGCGTTGAAGTGGAGGGGGCAAGCTATGGCTACACCTTC	CSVEVEGASYGYTF
TRBV15	17	TRBJ1-6	TRBD1	few	TGTGCCACCAGCAGACCTCCAGACAGGGGACCCAATTCACCCCTCCACTTT	CATSRPPDRGPNSPLHF
TRBV6-2/TRBV6-3	15	TRBJ1-1	-	-	TGTGCCAGCAGTTATCTGGACACTTCTGGAACTGAAGCTTTCTTT	CASSYLDTSGTEAFF
TRBV19	13	TRBJ1-2	-	-	TGTGCCAGTAGCGCCAGACAGAAGGGTGGCTACACCTTC	CASSARQKGGYTF
TRBV27	14	TRBJ2-7	-	-	TGTGCCAGCAGCCGAACTTCCTCCCTAAACGAGCAGTACTTC	CASSRTSSLNEQYF
TRBV30	11	TRBJ1-2	-	-	TGTGCCTGGTCTCGTTTTCCCGGCTACACCTTC	CAWSRFPGYTF
TRBV11-2	14	TRBJ1-4	-	-	TGTGCCAGCAGCTTCCGTCCGGGGTATGAAAAACTGTTTTTT	CASSFRPGYEKLFF
TRBV27	15	TRBJ2-7	-	-	TGTGCCAGCAGTTTCCCCGGGACACCTTCCTACGAGCAGTACTTC	CASSFPGTPSYEQYF
TRBV5-1	15	TRBJ2-7	TRBD1	-	TGCGCCAGCAGCGCAGGACAGGGGCGAACCTACGAGCAGTACTTC	CASSAGQGRTYEQYF
TRBV28	14	TRBJ1-1	TRBD1	-	TGTGCCAGCAGCCTGGGACAGCTGAACACTGAAGCTTTCTTT	CASSLGQLNTEAFF